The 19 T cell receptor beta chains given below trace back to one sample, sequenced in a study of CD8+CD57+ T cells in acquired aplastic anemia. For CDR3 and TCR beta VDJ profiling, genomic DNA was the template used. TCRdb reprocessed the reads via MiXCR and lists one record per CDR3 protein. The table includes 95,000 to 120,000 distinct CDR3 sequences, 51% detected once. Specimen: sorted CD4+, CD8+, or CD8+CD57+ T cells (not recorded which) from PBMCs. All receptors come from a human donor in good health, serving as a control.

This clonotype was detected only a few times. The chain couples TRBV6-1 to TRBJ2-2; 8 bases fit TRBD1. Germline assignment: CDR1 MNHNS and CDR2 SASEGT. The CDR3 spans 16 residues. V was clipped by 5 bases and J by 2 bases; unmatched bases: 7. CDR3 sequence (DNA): TGTGCCAGCAGTCAACTCGGGACAGGAAACACCGGGGAGCTGTTTTTT. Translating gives CASSQLGTGNTGELFF.

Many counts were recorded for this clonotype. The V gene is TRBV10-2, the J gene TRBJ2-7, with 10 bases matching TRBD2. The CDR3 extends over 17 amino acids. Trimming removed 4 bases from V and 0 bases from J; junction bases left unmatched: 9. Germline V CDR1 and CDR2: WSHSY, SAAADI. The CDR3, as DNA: TGCGCCAGCAGTGCGCAGCTAGCGGGGGCCAACTCCTACGAGCAGTACTTC. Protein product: CASSAQLAGANSYEQYF.

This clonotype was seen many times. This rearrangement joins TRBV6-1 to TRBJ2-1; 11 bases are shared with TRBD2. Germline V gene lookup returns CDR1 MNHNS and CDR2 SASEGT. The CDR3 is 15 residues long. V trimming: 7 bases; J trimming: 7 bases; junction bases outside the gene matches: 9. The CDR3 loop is CASTDTSGGLNEQFF. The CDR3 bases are TGTGCCAGCACAGACACTAGCGGGGGCTTGAATGAGCAGTTCTTC.

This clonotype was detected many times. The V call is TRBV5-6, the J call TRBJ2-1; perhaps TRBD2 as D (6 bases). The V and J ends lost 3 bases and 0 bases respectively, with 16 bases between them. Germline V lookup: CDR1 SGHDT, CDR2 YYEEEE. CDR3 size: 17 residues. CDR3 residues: CASSSGLTTSSYNEQFF. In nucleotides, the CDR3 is TGTGCCAGCAGCTCGGGACTGACGACGAGCTCCTACAATGAGCAGTTCTTC. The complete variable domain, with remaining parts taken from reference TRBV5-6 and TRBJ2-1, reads DAGVTQSPTHLIKTRGQQVTLRCSPKSGHDTVSWYQQALGQGPQFIFQYYEEEERQRGNFPDRFSGHQFPNYSSELNVNALLLGDSALYLCASSSGLTTSSYNEQFFGPGTRLTVL.

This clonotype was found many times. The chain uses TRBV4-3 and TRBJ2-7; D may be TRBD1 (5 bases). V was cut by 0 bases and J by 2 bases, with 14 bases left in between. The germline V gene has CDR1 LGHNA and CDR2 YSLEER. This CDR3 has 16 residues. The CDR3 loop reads CASSQDRGQGAYEQYF. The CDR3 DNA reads TGCGCCAGCAGCCAAGATAGAGGCCAGGGTGCCTACGAGCAGTACTTC.

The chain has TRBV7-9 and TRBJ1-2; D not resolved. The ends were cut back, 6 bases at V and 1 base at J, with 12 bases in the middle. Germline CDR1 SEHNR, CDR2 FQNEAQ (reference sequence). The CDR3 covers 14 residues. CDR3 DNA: TGTGCCAGCAGGATAGTGGGGAATAACTATGGCTACACCTTC. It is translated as CASRIVGNNYGYTF.

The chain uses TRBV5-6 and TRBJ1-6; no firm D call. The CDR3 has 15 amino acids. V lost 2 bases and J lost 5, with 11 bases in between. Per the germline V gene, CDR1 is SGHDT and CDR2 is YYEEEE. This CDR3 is CASSFFTSDNSPLHF. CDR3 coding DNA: TGTGCCAGCAGCTTTTTCACCTCTGATAATTCACCCCTCCACTTT.

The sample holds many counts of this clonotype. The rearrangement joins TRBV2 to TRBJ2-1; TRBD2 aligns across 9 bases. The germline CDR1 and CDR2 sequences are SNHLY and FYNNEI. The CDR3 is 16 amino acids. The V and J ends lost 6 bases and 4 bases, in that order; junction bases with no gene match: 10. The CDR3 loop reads CASRAIAGALYNEQFF. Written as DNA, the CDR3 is TGTGCCAGCAGGGCAATAGCGGGGGCCTTATACAATGAGCAGTTCTTC.

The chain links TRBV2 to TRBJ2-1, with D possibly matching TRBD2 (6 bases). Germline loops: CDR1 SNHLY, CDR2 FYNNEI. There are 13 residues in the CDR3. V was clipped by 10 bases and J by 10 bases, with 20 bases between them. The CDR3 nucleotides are TGTGCCAATACCGGGACTGGGGTCGGGGAGCAGTTCTTC. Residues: CANTGTGVGEQFF.

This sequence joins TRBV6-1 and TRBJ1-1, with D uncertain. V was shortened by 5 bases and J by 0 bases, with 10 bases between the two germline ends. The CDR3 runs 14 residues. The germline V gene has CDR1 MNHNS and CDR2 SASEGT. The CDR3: CASSQTLMNTEAFF. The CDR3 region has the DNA TGTGCCAGCAGTCAGACACTCATGAACACTGAAGCTTTCTTT.

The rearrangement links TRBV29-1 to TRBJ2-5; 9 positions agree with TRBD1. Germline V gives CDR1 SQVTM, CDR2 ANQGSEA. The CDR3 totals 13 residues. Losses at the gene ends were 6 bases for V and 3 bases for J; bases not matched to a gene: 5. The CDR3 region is CSVRQGGEETQYF. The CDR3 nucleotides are TGCAGCGTCCGACAGGGGGGGGAAGAGACCCAGTACTTC.

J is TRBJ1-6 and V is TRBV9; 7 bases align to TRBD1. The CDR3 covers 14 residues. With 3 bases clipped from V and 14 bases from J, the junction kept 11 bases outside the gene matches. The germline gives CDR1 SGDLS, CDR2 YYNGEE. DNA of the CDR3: TGTGCCAGCAGCGGACAGGGCGGAGGTTGGACCCTCCACTTT. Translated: CASSGQGGGWTLHF.

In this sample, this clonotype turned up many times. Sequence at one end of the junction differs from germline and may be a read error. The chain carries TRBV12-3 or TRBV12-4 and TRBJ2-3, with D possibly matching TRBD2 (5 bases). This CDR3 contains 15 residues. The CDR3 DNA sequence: TGTGCCAGCATTAATCGGTGGGAGAGCACATATACGCAGTATTTT. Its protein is CASINRWESTYTQYF.

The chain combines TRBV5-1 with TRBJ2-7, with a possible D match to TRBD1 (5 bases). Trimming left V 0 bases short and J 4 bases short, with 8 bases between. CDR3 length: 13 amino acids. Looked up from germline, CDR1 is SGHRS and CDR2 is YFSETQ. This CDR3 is CASSLETGYEQYF. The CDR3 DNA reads TGCGCCAGCAGCTTGGAAACAGGTTACGAGCAGTACTTC.

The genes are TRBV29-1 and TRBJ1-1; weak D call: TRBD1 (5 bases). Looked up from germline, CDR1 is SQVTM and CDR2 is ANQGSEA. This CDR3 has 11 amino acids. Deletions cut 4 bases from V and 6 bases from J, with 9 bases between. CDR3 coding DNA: TGCAGCGTTGGGGGGGAGCCTGAAGCTTTCTTT. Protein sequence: CSVGGEPEAFF. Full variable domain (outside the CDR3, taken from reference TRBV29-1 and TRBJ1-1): SAVISQKPSRDICQRGTSLTIQCQVDSQVTMMFWYRQQPGQSLTLIATANQGSEATYESGFVIDKFPISRPNLTFSTLTVSNMSPEDSSIYLCSVGGEPEAFFGQGTRLTVV.

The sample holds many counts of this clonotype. In DNA form, the CDR3 reads TGTGCCACCAGTGATTTGCCGAGACAGATCCCGTTCTCAATATACAATGAGCAGTTCTTC. Protein product: CATSDLPRQIPFSIYNEQFF. This chain links TRBV24-1 with TRBJ2-1; the D gene is possibly TRBD1 (5 bases). Trimming removed 0 bases from V and 4 bases from J, with 24 bases in between. This CDR3 has 20 amino acids. Germline V gene lookup returns CDR1 KGHDR and CDR2 SFDVKD.

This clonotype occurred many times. This chain's CDR3 is CASSQVTGANEQFF. DNA for the CDR3: TGCGCCAGCAGCCAAGTTACAGGGGCGAATGAGCAGTTCTTC. The rearrangement links TRBV4-1 to TRBJ2-1; the match to TRBD1 covers 7 bases. The junction had 4 bases not matched to a gene; V was cut back by 1 base and J by 7 bases. Germline V gene data show CDR1 as MGHRA and CDR2 as YSYEKL. The length of the CDR3 is 14 residues.

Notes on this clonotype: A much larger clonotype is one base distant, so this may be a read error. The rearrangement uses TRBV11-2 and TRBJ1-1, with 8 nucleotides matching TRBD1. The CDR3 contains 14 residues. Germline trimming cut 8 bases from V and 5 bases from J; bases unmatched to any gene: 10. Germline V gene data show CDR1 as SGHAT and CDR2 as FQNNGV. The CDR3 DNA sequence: TGTGCCAGCTGCACGCAGGGGGCGAGTACTGAAGCTTTCTTT. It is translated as CASCTQGASTEAFF.

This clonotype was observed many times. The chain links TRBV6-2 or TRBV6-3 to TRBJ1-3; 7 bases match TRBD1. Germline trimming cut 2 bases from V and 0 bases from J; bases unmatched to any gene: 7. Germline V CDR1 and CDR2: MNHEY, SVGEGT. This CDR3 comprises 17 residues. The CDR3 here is CASSYRRGTDSGNTIYF. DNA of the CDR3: TGTGCCAGCAGTTACAGACGGGGGACAGACTCTGGAAACACCATATATTTT.